The 28 T cell receptor beta chains presented below share a single source sample, sequenced in a study of blood T cells in healthy people across ages. Then a second PCR, running about 6 to 12 cycles, was carried out with a sample-barcoded 5' primer and a J-beta primer mix. TCRdb used MiXCR to reprocess the 5' RACE reads, holding one entry per CDR3 protein. Of about a million distinct CDR3 sequences detected, 45% to 50% appear once; the ten largest clones hold 13%. The sample taken for sequencing was blood. These receptors all come from a man aged 30 to 45 in good health.

The V gene is TRBV4-1, the J gene TRBJ2-5; the D gene is possibly TRBD1 (6 bases). The germline V gene has CDR1 MGHRA and CDR2 YSYEKL. The CDR3 length is 14 residues. Trimming shortened V by 0 bases and J by 4 bases, and 9 bases separated the two germline ends. The CDR3 nucleotides read TGCGCCAGCAGCCAAGAACAGGGACGAGAGACCCAGTACTTC. Amino acid sequence: CASSQEQGRETQYF.

The chain employs TRBV6-5 and TRBJ2-3; no reliable D call. Per the germline V gene, CDR1 is MNHEY and CDR2 is SVGAGI. This CDR3 is 15 amino acids long. V gave up 2 bases and J gave up 0 bases, with 9 bases separating them. CDR3 sequence reads: CASSYEAPSTDTQYF. The CDR3 nucleotides read TGTGCCAGCAGTTACGAGGCTCCGAGCACAGATACGCAGTATTTT.

This clonotype was detected ten times or more. This rearrangement joins TRBV12-3 or TRBV12-4 to TRBJ2-5; maybe TRBD2 (5 bases). V was clipped by 6 bases and J by 1 base, with 18 bases between them. The CDR3 has 16 residues. The DNA for the CDR3 is TGTGCCAGCAGCCTTTCCAGACTCCTAGCCCAAGAGACCCAGTACTTC. Translating gives CASSLSRLLAQETQYF.

CDR3 protein: CASSPTSGGHEQYF. The CDR3 region has the DNA TGTGCCAGCAGCCCGACTAGCGGGGGACACGAGCAGTACTTC. The V call is TRBV21-1, the J call TRBJ2-4; the D segment call TRBD2 is taken from the table without a DNA check. The closer fit of TRBJ2-7 to the DNA end suggests the J call may be wrong. TRBV21-1 is assigned pseudogene status. The CDR3 is made up of 14 amino acids.

The genes are TRBV6-1 and TRBJ2-1; 9 nucleotides line up with TRBD2. This CDR3 region has 15 residues. The V and J ends lost 0 bases and 10 bases, in that order; junction bases with no gene match: 7. The germline CDR1 and CDR2 sequences are MNHNS and SASEGT. Here the CDR3 reads CASSEASGGASEQFF. CDR3 DNA: TGTGCCAGCAGTGAAGCTAGCGGGGGAGCCTCGGAGCAGTTCTTC.

V and J are TRBV25-1 and TRBJ1-3; D might be TRBD1 (5 bases). V shed 6 bases and J shed 5 bases, with 20 bases lying between them. Germline-derived CDR1 and CDR2 are MGHDK and SYGVNS. The CDR3 consists of 16 residues. The CDR3 here is CASSSTPGGERNTIYF. The DNA for the CDR3 is TGTGCCAGCAGCTCGACCCCGGGGGGGGAGAGAAACACCATATATTTT.

The chain uses TRBV27 and TRBJ2-5; 9 nucleotides line up with TRBD1. Germline V gives CDR1 MNHEY, CDR2 SMNVEV (reference sequence). Germline trimming cut 5 bases from V and 3 bases from J; bases unmatched to any gene: 7. There are 15 residues in the CDR3. The CDR3 coding sequence is TGTGCCAGCAGTGAATACAGGGGGCGCGAAGAGACCCAGTACTTC. Encoded protein: CASSEYRGREETQYF.

This clonotype occurred a few times. This chain uses TRBV12-3 or TRBV12-4 with TRBJ2-5; perhaps D is TRBD1 or TRBD2 (5 bases each). The J call is doubtful: the DNA matches TRBJ2-7 better. There are 15 residues in the CDR3. The CDR3 spells CASSLRDGINYEQYF. The CDR3 DNA follows: TGTGCCAGCAGTCTCCGGGACGGAATAAACTACGAGCAGTACTTC.

V gene TRBV29-1 combines with J gene TRBJ2-5; 7 bases are a match to TRBD1. The J call is doubtful: the DNA matches TRBJ2-7 better. Per germline, CDR1 SQVTM and CDR2 ANQGSEA. The CDR3 runs 12 residues. CDR3 amino acids: CSIQTGQHEQYF. CDR3 DNA sequence: TGCAGCATCCAGACAGGGCAGCACGAGCAGTACTTC.

The chain couples TRBV13 to TRBJ2-4; D uncertain. Gene TRBJ2-7 matches the end of the DNA better, so the J call may be wrong. Germline CDR1 PRHDT, CDR2 FYEKMQ (reference sequence). The CDR3 sequence is 13 residues long. CDR3 region: CASAQILSGEQYF. The DNA for the CDR3 is TGTGCCAGCGCGCAAATACTGTCAGGCGAGCAGTACTTC.

V usage is TRBV7-2 and J usage is TRBJ1-2; D not certain. Trimming left V 8 bases short and J 1 base short, with 14 bases between. From germline, CDR1 is SGHTA and CDR2 FQGNSA. The CDR3 is 14 residues long. CDR3 bases: TGTGCCAGCTCCTCAAGTCGGGGTAACTATGGCTACACCTTC. Its protein product is CASSSSRGNYGYTF.

The chain recombines TRBV4-2 with TRBJ2-1; tentatively, D is TRBD1 (6 bases). CDR1 is LGHNA and CDR2 is YNFKEQ in the germline V gene. The CDR3 loop spans 17 amino acids. With 2 bases removed from V and 0 bases from J, the gap between germline ends came to 14 bases. CDR3 protein: CASSQFQGPNSYNEQFF. The CDR3 DNA reads TGTGCCAGCAGCCAATTCCAGGGGCCCAACTCCTACAATGAGCAGTTCTTC.

This clonotype was seen a handful of times. The chain has TRBV12-3 or TRBV12-4 and TRBJ1-4; D is unresolved. This CDR3 spans 16 amino acids. Trimming left V 1 base short and J 0 bases short, with 9 bases between. This CDR3 is CASSLGRPATNEKLFF. CDR3 nucleotide sequence: TGTGCCAGCAGTTTAGGCAGACCCGCAACTAATGAAAAACTGTTTTTT.

This clonotype has just a few counts. The chain recombines TRBV5-5 with TRBJ2-7; no firm D call. V lost 0 bases, J lost 3 bases, and 10 bases lay in between. The CDR3 length is 14 residues. Germline CDR1 is SGHKS and CDR2 is YYEKEE (reference sequence). The DNA of the CDR3 is TGTGCCAGCAGCTTGGCGGCGGCAGGCTACGAGCAGTACTTC. It codes for CASSLAAAGYEQYF.

The chain carries TRBV2 and TRBJ2-5; 8 nucleotides align to TRBD2. After removal of 4 bases from V and 1 base from J, the junction contained 8 bases not matched to a gene. CDR1 and CDR2 (germline): SNHLY, FYNNEI. The CDR3 is 16 amino acids. The CDR3 DNA reads as TGTGCCAGCAGTGCGGGGCTAGCGGGCCTCCAAGAGACCCAGTACTTC. It specifies CASSAGLAGLQETQYF.

The chain couples TRBV27 to TRBJ2-5; TRBD2 agrees at 13 bases. The J call may be wrong; the DNA end is better matched by TRBJ2-7. Germline values: CDR1 MNHEY, CDR2 SMNVEV (reference sequence). The CDR3 totals 19 residues. The CDR3 DNA sequence: TGTGCCAGCAGTTTACGTTACCGGGGACTAGCGGGAAAAGGTACCGAGCAGTACTTC. It is translated as CASSLRYRGLAGKGTEQYF.

This rearrangement joins TRBV3-1 to TRBJ2-1; a possible D gene is TRBD2 (6 bases). CDR1 is LGHDT, CDR2 YNNKEL, per germline (reference sequence). V gave up 3 bases and J gave up 7 bases, with 19 bases separating them. The CDR3 is made up of 16 amino acids. CDR3 nucleotide sequence: TGTGCCAGCAGCCAGGGTACGGGGGTGAGGAGGAATGAGCAGTTCTTC. Its translation is CASSQGTGVRRNEQFF.

A few counts support this clonotype. The J gene is TRBJ1-5, the V gene TRBV10-3; possible D gene TRBD1, 5 bases. This CDR3 is built from 16 residues. The germline V and J ends were trimmed by 0 bases and 4 bases, with 13 bases remaining between them. Germline V gene data show CDR1 as ENHRY and CDR2 as SYGVKD. DNA for the CDR3: TGTGCCATCAGTGAGTCCAGGGTGGTTGGAAATCAGCCCCAGCATTTT. This codes for CAISESRVVGNQPQHF.

The chain links TRBV30 to TRBJ1-1; D is undetermined. Between the trimmed V and J ends, which lost 8 bases and 1 base, there was a span of 17 bases. The CDR3 extends over 14 amino acids. The V gene's germline CDR1 is GTSNPN and CDR2 SVGIG (reference sequence). Written as DNA, the CDR3 is TGTGCCCGACGCAAAATAGACGGGAACACTGAAGCTTTCTTT. It is translated as CARRKIDGNTEAFF.

This clonotype showed up just a few times. V is TRBV27 and J is TRBJ2-7; no clear D. The CDR3 spans 14 residues. V was pared by 4 bases and J by 3 bases, with 13 bases between. Germline V CDR1 and CDR2: MNHEY, SMNVEV (reference sequence). CDR3 DNA: TGTGCCAGCAGTTCCCCCCGCTGGAACTACGAGCAGTACTTC. Encoded protein: CASSSPRWNYEQYF.

This chain joins TRBV6-5 and TRBJ2-2; D is unclear. The CDR3 has 13 residues. Per germline, CDR1 MNHEY and CDR2 SVGAGI. V was shortened by 1 base and J by 7 bases, with 7 bases between the two germline ends. The CDR3 DNA reads TGTGCCAGCAGTTACTTTTTGCTCGGGGAGCTGTTTTTT. Translation gives CASSYFLLGELFF.

The V and J genes are TRBV7-2 and TRBJ1-6; D is perhaps TRBD1 (6 bases). The CDR3 has 15 amino acids. Germline CDR1 reads SGHTA; CDR2 reads FQGNSA. Trimming pared 7 bases from V and 2 bases from J, leaving 12 bases between. This CDR3 is CASNSKGAYNSPLHF. The CDR3 DNA follows: TGTGCCAGCAACTCAAAGGGGGCCTATAATTCACCCCTCCACTTT.

This clonotype was observed a handful of times. V usage is TRBV12-3 or TRBV12-4 and J usage is TRBJ2-1; D call uncertain. CDR3 size: 13 residues. V lost 8 bases and J 0 bases, leaving 8 bases between the germline ends. CDR3 amino acids: CASRVGSYNEQFF. CDR3 coding DNA: TGTGCCAGCCGAGTTGGCTCCTACAATGAGCAGTTCTTC.

This clonotype was observed a few times. This chain uses TRBV24-1 with TRBJ2-5; D unresolved. Germline CDR1 and CDR2: KGHDR and SFDVKD. There are 11 residues in the CDR3. Trimming took off 5 bases at V and 5 bases at J, with 5 bases between the two ends. The CDR3 DNA is TGTGCCACCAGTGGTGGGGAGACCCAGTACTTC. Its translation: CATSGGETQYF.

This clonotype was seen only a few times. The chain couples TRBV20-1 to TRBJ2-4, with D maybe TRBD1 (5 bases). Germline V lookup: CDR1 DFQATT, CDR2 SNEGSKA (reference sequence). V lost 6 bases to trimming and J lost 0 bases, with 12 bases between them. The CDR3 is 14 residues long. CDR3 residues: CSAGPALAKNIQYF. CDR3 nucleotides: TGCAGTGCGGGGCCGGCCCTAGCCAAAAACATTCAGTACTTC.

Concerning this clonotype: The final CDR3 position lacks the conserved phenylalanine or tryptophan, pointing to a likely read error. V gene TRBV4-1 combines with J gene TRBJ2-1; TRBD1 is a possible D gene (5 bases). The CDR3 has 14 amino acids. V was cut by 4 bases and J by 6 bases, with 13 bases left in between. Germline V lookup: CDR1 MGHRA, CDR2 YSYEKL. The CDR3 sequence is CASSPHPQGNEQFL. CDR3 nucleotide sequence: TGCGCCAGCAGCCCTCACCCCCAGGGCAATGAGCAGTTCTTG.

This clonotype was seen a few times. The rearrangement joins TRBV10-3 to TRBJ1-5, with D possibly matching TRBD1 (5 bases). Germline V gives CDR1 ENHRY, CDR2 SYGVKD. The CDR3 covers 14 residues. Trimming removed 6 bases from V and 2 bases from J, with 11 bases in between. CDR3 coding DNA: TGTGCCATCAGACAGGACGGGGGCAATCAGCCCCAGCATTTT. It translates to CAIRQDGGNQPQHF.

This clonotype was counted only a few times. This rearrangement joins TRBV27 to TRBJ2-7, with D possibly TRBD2 on 5 matching bases. The CDR3 consists of 12 residues. Germline values: CDR1 MNHEY, CDR2 SMNVEV (reference sequence). The V end was cut by 6 bases, the J end by 4 bases, with 10 bases between. CDR3 bases: TGTGCCAGCAGGGACCGGGAATACGAGCAGTACTTC. Protein: CASRDREYEQYF.